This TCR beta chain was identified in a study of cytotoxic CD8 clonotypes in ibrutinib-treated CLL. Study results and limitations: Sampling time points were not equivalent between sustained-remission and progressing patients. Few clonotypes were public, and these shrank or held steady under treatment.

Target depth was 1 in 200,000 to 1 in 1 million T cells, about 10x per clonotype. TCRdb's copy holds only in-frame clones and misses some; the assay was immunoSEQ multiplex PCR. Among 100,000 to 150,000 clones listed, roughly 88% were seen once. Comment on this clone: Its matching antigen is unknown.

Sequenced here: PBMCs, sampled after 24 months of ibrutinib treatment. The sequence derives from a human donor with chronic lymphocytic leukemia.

CDR3 coding DNA: TGTGCCAGCAGTCCTAGCCTATTTGGAAACACCATATATTTT. Residues: CASSPSLFGNTIYF. The chain couples TRBV6-1 to TRBJ1-3; no definite D call. This CDR3 spans 14 amino acids. Trimming left V 5 bases short and J 3 bases short, with 11 bases between. CDR1 and CDR2 from the germline V gene are MNHNS and SASEGT.